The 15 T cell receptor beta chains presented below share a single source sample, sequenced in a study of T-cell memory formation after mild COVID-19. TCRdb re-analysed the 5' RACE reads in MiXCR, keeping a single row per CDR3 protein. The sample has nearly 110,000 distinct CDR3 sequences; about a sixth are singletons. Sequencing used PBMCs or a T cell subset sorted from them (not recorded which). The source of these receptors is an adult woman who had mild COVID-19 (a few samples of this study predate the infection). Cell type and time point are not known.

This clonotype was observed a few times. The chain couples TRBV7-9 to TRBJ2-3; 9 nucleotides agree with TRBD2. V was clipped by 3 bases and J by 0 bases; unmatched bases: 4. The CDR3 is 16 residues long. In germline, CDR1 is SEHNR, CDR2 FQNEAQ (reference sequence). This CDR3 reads CASSLLAGESTDTQYF. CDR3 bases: TGTGCCAGCAGCTTGTTAGCGGGGGAGAGCACAGATACGCAGTATTTT.

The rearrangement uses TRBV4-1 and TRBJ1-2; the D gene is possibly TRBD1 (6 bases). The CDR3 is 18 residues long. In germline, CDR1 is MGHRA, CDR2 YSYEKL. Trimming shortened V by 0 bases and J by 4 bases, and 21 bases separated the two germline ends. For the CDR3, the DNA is TGCGCCAGCAGCCAAGAAGGTCAGGGACAAAATAAGCCCTATGGCTACACCTTC. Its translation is CASSQEGQGQNKPYGYTF.

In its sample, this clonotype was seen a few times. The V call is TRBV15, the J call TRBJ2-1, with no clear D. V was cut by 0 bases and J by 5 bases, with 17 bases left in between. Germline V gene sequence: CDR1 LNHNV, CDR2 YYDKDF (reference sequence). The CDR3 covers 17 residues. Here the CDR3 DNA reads TGTGCCACCAGCAGAGACCCACCACTAAAAGACGACAATGAGCAGTTCTTC. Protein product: CATSRDPPLKDDNEQFF.

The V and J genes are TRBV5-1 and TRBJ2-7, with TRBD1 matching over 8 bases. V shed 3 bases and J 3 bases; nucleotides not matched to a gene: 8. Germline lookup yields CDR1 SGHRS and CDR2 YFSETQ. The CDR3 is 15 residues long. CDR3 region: CASSSGQGTIYEQYF. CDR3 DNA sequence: TGCGCCAGCAGCTCCGGACAGGGAACCATCTACGAGCAGTACTTC.

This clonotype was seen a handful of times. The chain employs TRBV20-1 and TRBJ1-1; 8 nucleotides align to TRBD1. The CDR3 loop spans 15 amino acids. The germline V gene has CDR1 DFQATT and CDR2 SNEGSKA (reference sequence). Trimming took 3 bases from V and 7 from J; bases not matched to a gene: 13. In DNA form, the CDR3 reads TGCAGTGCTAGGGGTCCAGGGGGCCTCGTAATTGAAGCTTTCTTT. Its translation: CSARGPGGLVIEAFF.

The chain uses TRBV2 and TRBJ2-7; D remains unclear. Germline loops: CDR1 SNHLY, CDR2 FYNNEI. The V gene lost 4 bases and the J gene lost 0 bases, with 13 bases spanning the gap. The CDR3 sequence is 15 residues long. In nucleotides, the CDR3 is TGTGCCAGCAGTGGTCCGGGCAAGAGCTCCTACGAGCAGTACTTC. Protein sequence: CASSGPGKSSYEQYF.

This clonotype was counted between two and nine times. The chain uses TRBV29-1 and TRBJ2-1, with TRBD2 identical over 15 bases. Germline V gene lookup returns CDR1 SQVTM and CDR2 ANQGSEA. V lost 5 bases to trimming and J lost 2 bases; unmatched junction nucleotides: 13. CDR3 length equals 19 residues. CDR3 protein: CSVKRRTSGRDTAYNEQFF. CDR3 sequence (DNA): TGCAGCGTTAAGCGTAGGACTAGCGGGAGGGATACGGCCTACAATGAGCAGTTCTTC.

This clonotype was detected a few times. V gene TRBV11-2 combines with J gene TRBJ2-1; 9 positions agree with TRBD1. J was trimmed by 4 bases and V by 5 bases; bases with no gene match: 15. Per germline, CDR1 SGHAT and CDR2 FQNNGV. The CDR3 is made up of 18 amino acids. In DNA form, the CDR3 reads TGTGCCAGCAGCCCGTTCCGACAGGGGGGGATTGAGTACAATGAGCAGTTCTTC. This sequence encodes CASSPFRQGGIEYNEQFF.

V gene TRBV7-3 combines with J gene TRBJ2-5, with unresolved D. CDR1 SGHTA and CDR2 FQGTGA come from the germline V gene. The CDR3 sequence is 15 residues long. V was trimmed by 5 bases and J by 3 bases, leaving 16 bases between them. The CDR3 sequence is CASSPDPYSKETQYF. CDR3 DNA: TGTGCCAGCAGCCCGGACCCGTACAGTAAAGAGACCCAGTACTTC.

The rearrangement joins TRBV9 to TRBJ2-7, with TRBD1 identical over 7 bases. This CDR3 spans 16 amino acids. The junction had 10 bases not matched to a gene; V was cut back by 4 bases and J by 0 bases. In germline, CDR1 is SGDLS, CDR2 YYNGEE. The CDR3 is CASSPRTGDNSYEQYF. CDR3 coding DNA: TGTGCCAGCAGCCCCCGTACAGGGGATAACTCCTACGAGCAGTACTTC.

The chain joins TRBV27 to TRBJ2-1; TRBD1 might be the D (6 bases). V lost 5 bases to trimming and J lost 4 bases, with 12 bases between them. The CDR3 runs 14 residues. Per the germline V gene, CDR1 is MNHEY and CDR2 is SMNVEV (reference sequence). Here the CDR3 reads CASSHKGQYNEQFF. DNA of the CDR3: TGTGCCAGCAGTCACAAAGGACAGTACAATGAGCAGTTCTTC.

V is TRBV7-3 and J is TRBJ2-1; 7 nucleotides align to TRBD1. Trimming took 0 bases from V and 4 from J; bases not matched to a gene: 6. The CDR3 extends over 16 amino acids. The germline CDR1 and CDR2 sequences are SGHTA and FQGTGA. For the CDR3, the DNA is TGTGCCAGCAGCTTAACGGCGCCAGGGGGATACAATGAGCAGTTCTTC. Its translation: CASSLTAPGGYNEQFF.

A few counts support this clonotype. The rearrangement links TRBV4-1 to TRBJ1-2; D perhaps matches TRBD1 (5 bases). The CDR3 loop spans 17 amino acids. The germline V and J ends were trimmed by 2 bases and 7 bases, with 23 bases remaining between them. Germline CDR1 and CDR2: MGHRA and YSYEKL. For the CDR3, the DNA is TGCGCCAGCAGCCAATATTCGCCCGGGCAGGGAGCCGGTGGCTACACCTTC. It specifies CASSQYSPGQGAGGYTF.

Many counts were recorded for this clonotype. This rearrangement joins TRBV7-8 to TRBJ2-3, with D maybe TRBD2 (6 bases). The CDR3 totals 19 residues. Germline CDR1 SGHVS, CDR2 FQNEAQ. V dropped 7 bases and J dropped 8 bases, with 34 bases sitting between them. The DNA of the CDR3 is TGTGCCAGCACAGCGTTCCTAGCGAGGGACCCGTCTGATCTGCCTACGCAGTATTTT. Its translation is CASTAFLARDPSDLPTQYF.

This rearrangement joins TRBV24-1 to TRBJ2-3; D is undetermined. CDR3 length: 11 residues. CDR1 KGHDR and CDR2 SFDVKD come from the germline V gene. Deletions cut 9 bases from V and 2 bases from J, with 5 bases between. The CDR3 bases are TGTGCCACCGCAACCACAGATACGCAGTATTTT. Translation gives CATATTDTQYF.